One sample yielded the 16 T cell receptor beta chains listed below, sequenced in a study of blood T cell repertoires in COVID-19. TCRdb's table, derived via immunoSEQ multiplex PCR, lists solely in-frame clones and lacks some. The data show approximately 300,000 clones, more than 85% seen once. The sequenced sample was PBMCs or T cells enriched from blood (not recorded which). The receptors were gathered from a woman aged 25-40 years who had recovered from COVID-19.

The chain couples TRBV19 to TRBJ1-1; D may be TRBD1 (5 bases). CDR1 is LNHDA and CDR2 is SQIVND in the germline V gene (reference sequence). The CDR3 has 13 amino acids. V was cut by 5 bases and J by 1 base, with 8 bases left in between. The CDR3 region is CASSLGGNTEAFF. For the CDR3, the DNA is TGTGCCAGTAGTCTGGGGGGGAACACTGAAGCTTTCTTT.

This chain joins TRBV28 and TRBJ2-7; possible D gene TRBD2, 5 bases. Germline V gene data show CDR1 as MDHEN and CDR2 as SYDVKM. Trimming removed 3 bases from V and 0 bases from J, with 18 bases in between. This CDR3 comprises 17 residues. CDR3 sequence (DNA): TGTGCCAGCAGTTTGATCGTTACGGGGAGACTCTCCTACGAGCAGTACTTC. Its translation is CASSLIVTGRLSYEQYF.

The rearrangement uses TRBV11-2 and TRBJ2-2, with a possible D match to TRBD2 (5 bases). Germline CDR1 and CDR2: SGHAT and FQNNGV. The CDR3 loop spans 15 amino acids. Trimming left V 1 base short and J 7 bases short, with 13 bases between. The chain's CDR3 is CASSLAGTHLGELFF. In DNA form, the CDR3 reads TGTGCCAGCAGCTTAGCGGGAACTCACCTCGGGGAGCTGTTTTTT. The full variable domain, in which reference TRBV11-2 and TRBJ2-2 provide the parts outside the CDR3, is EAGVAQSPRYKIIEKRQSVAFWCNPISGHATLYWYQQILGQGPKLLIQFQNNGVVDDSQLPKDRFSAERLKGVDSTLKIQPAKLEDSAVYLCASSLAGTHLGELFFGEGSRLTVL.

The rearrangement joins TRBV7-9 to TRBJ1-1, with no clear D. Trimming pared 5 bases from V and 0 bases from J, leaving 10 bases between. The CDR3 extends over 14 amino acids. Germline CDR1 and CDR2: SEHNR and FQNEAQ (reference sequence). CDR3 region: CASSANYLNTEAFF. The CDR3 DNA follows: TGTGCCAGCAGCGCAAACTATTTGAACACTGAAGCTTTCTTT.

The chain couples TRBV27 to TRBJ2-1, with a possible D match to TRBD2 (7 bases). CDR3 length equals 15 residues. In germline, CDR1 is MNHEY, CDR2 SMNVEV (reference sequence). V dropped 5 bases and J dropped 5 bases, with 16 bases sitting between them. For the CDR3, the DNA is TGTGCCAGCAGTCCAAGGGGGGGGCTCCACAATGAGCAGTTCTTC. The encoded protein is CASSPRGGLHNEQFF.

The CDR3 sequence: CASSRSGINEKLFF. In DNA form, the CDR3 reads TGCGCCAGCAGTCGGTCAGGGATAAATGAAAAACTGTTTTTT. The chain uses TRBV5-1 and TRBJ1-4; tentative D call: TRBD1 (5 bases). Germline CDR1 reads SGHRS; CDR2 reads YFSETQ. This CDR3 has 14 residues. Between the trimmed V and J ends, which lost 5 bases and 5 bases, there was a span of 13 bases.

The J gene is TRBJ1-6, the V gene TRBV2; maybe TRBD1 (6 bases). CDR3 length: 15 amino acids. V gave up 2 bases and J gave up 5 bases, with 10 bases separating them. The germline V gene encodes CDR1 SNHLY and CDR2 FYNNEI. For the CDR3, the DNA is TGTGCCAGCAGTGAAAGTTACAGGGATAATTCACCCCTCCACTTT. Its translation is CASSESYRDNSPLHF. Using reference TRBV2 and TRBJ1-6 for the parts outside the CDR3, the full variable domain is EPEVTQTPSHQVTQMGQEVILRCVPISNHLYFYWYRQILGQKVEFLVSFYNNEISEKSEIFDDQFSVERPDGSNFTLKIRSTKLEDSAMYFCASSESYRDNSPLHFGNGTRLTVT.

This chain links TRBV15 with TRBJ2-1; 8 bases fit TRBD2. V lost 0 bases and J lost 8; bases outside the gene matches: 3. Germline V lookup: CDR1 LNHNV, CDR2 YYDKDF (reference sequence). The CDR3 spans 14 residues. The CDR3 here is CATSRDMTSDEQFF. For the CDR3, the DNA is TGTGCCACCAGCAGAGATATGACTAGCGATGAGCAGTTCTTC.

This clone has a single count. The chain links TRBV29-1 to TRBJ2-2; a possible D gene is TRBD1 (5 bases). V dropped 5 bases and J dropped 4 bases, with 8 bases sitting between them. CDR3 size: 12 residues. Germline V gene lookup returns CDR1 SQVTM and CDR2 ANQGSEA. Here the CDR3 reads CSVLGLTGELFF. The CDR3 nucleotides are TGCAGCGTTCTGGGGCTCACCGGGGAGCTGTTTTTT.

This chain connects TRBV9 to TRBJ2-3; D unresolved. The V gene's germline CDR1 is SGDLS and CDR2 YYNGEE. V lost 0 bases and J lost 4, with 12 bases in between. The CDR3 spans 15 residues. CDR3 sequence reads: CASSVARQAADTQYF. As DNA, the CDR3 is TGTGCCAGCAGCGTAGCCAGGCAAGCCGCAGATACGCAGTATTTT.

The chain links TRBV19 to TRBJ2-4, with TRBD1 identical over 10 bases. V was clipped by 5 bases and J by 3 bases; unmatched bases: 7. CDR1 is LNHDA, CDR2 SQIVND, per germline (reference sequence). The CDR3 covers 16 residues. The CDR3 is CASSERQGAHKNIQYF. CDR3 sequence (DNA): TGTGCCAGTAGTGAAAGACAGGGGGCTCACAAAAACATTCAGTACTTC.

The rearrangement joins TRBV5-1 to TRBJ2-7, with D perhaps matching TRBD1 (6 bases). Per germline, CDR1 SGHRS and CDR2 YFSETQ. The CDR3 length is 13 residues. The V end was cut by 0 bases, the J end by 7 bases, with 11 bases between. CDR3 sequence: CASSLGTVLEQYF. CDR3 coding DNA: TGCGCCAGCAGCTTGGGGACAGTTTTAGAGCAGTACTTC.

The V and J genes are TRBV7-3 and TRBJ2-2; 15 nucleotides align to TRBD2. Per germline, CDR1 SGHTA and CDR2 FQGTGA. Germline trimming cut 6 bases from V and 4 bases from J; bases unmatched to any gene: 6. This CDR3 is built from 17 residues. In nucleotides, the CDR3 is TGTGCCAGCAGACAACCGGGACTAGCGGGAGGCACCGGGGAGCTGTTTTTT. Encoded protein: CASRQPGLAGGTGELFF. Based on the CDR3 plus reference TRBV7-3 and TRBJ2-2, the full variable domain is GAGVSQTPSNKVTEKGKYVELRCDPISGHTALYWYRQSLGQGPEFLIYFQGTGAADDSGLPNDRFFAVRPEGSVSTLKIQRTERGDSAVYLCASRQPGLAGGTGELFFGEGSRLTVL.

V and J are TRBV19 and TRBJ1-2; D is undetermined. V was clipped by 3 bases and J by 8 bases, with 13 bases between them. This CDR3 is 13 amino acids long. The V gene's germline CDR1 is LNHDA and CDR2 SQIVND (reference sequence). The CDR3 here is CASSIHGVGGYTF. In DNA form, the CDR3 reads TGTGCCAGTAGTATCCATGGAGTTGGGGGCTACACCTTC.

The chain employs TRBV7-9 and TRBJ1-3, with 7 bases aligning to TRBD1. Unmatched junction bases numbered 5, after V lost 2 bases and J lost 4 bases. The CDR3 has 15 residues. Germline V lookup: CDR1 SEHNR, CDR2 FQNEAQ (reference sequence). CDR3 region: CASSLTGVDGNTIYF. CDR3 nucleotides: TGTGCCAGCAGCTTAACAGGGGTGGACGGAAACACCATATATTTT.

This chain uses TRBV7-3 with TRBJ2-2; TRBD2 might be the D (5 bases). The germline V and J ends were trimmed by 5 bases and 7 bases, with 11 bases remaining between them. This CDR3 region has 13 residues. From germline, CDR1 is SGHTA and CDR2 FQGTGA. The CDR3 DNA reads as TGTGCCAGCAGCCGCGGGCCGATCGGGGAGCTGTTTTTT. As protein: CASSRGPIGELFF.